This is a list of T cell receptor beta chains from one sample in a study of T cell repertoires in cytomegalovirus infection. TCRdb fed the reads into MiXCR, producing one record per CDR3 protein. The top ten hold approximately 8% of the sample, which has about 600,000 distinct CDR3 sequences, 24% seen once. Sample: CD8+ T cells from PBMCs. These receptors came from a human donor in good health (CMV status not recorded). Some clones in this sample may be carry-over from other donors' samples. Each CDR3 is given with its conserved first and last residue. Each record gives: J gene, V gene, CDR3 protein.

>TRBJ2-6|TRBV4-3
CASSQGVGANVLTF
>TRBJ1-1|TRBV7-2
CASSLVLEAFF
>TRBJ1-2|TRBV10-3
CAISVLLQRGNYGYTF
>TRBJ2-1|TRBV19
CASSIVAGGIYNEQFF
>TRBJ1-2|TRBV5-6
CASSLADGLYGYTF
>TRBJ2-3|TRBV6-5
CASSYSRGGRTDTQYF
>TRBJ2-2|TRBV5-1
CASSTGTETGELFF
>TRBJ2-3|TRBV5-6
CASTGFGQESTDTQYF
>TRBJ1-2|TRBV7-9
CASSSTPSSTDDGYTF
>TRBJ1-1|TRBV28
CASSFLTGRGTEAFF
>TRBJ1-2|TRBV19
CATEKAYGYTF
>TRBJ2-5|TRBV7-9
CASSLRGQVEETQYF